The 21 T cell receptor beta chains in this list originate from one sample, sequenced in a study of response to subunit inactivated influenza vaccine. TCRdb passed the RT-PCR reads through MiXCR, listing each CDR3 protein once. The sample includes approximately 500,000 distinct CDR3 sequences, 10% to 15% of them seen just once. The sample was PBMCs from blood, taken 45 days after vaccination. The receptors here all came from a man in his fifties who received an inactivated influenza vaccine.

This clonotype turned up a few times. The gene calls are TRBV28 and TRBJ2-4; tentatively, D is TRBD1 (6 bases). Trimming took off 6 bases at V and 1 base at J, with 19 bases between the two ends. The CDR3 sequence is 17 residues long. CDR1 MDHEN and CDR2 SYDVKM come from the germline V gene. The CDR3, as DNA: TGTGCCAGCAGCTACCATAGACAGGCCCGGGCCAAAAACATTCAGTACTTC. This codes for CASSYHRQARAKNIQYF.

This clonotype was detected many times. The gene calls are TRBV14 and TRBJ2-7; D remains unclear. V was trimmed by 3 bases and J by 4 bases, leaving 4 bases between them. Germline CDR1 is SGHDN and CDR2 is FVKESK. The CDR3 totals 11 residues. DNA of the CDR3: TGTGCCAGCAGCCAGGAGTACGAGCAGTACTTC. Translating gives CASSQEYEQYF.

The rearrangement uses TRBV5-8 and TRBJ1-5; 9 bases agree with TRBD1. The CDR3 consists of 14 residues. Germline CDR1 and CDR2: SGHTS and YDEGEE. Losses at the gene ends were 3 bases for V and 5 bases for J; bases not matched to a gene: 3. CDR3 DNA: TGTGCCAGCAGCTCCTGGACAGGGGATCAGCCCCAGCATTTT. This translates into CASSSWTGDQPQHF.

This rearrangement joins TRBV7-2 to TRBJ2-5, with D uncertain. Germline V gene lookup returns CDR1 SGHTA and CDR2 FQGNSA. CDR3 length equals 16 residues. V gave up 7 bases and J gave up 0 bases, with 18 bases separating them. The CDR3 coding sequence is TGTGCCAGCACCTTTAGGCCGTACGGGTACCAAGAGACCCAGTACTTC. Amino acids: CASTFRPYGYQETQYF.

The chain uses TRBV5-5 and TRBJ1-4; possibly TRBD1 for D (5 bases). V was trimmed by 4 bases and J by 7 bases, leaving 20 bases between them. Germline V gene lookup returns CDR1 SGHKS and CDR2 YYEKEE (reference sequence). The CDR3 covers 16 residues. In DNA form, the CDR3 reads TGTGCCAGCAGCCGAGGAAGCGGCAGGGCGGGTGAAAAACTGTTTTTT. Translated, it gives CASSRGSGRAGEKLFF.

This clonotype was observed a few times. The V gene is TRBV15, the J gene TRBJ2-7, with 9 bases fitting TRBD2. V shed 6 bases, J shed 3 bases, and the junction held 9 bases outside the gene matches. Per the germline V gene, CDR1 is LNHNV and CDR2 is YYDKDF (reference sequence). This CDR3 spans 15 amino acids. DNA for the CDR3: TGTGCCACCAGACTTAGCGGGGGCCTTAACTACGAGCAGTACTTC. Its protein is CATRLSGGLNYEQYF.

This clonotype has at least ten counts. V is TRBV7-9 and J is TRBJ1-5; unclear D gene. The V end was cut by 5 bases, the J end by 5 bases, with 7 bases between. From germline, CDR1 is SEHNR and CDR2 FQNEAQ (reference sequence). The CDR3 spans 12 residues. CDR3 nucleotide sequence: TGTGCCAGCAGCCGCCAGGATCAGCCCCAGCATTTT. This sequence encodes CASSRQDQPQHF.

CDR3 DNA sequence: TGTGCCAGCAGCCTCGGGACACGCCTCACCGGGGAGCTGTTTTTT. Translating gives CASSLGTRLTGELFF. The rearrangement joins TRBV7-2 to TRBJ2-2, with D maybe TRBD1 (6 bases). Trimming left V 5 bases short and J 4 bases short, with 14 bases between. The CDR3 is 15 residues long. Germline V gene data show CDR1 as SGHTA and CDR2 as FQGNSA.

This clonotype was observed a few times. V usage is TRBV7-9 and J usage is TRBJ1-2, with a possible D match to TRBD1 (5 bases). The CDR3 is made up of 14 amino acids. The V gene's germline CDR1 is SEHNR and CDR2 FQNEAQ (reference sequence). V dropped 5 bases and J dropped 4 bases, with 14 bases sitting between them. The DNA of the CDR3 is TGTGCCAGCAGCAGCCAGGGAAAATTCTATGGCTACACCTTC. This translates into CASSSQGKFYGYTF.

This clonotype was recorded a few times. This sequence joins TRBV5-1 and TRBJ2-7, with TRBD1 matching 8 bases. V was clipped by 0 bases and J by 3 bases; unmatched bases: 5. CDR1 is SGHRS and CDR2 is YFSETQ in the germline V gene. The CDR3 has 15 amino acids. CDR3 DNA: TGCGCCAGCAGCTTGGATACAGGGGGACGCTACGAGCAGTACTTC. It is translated as CASSLDTGGRYEQYF.

The chain carries TRBV20-1 and TRBJ1-2; 9 nucleotides align to TRBD1. This CDR3 is built from 15 residues. V dropped 6 bases and J dropped 6; count of bases not matched to a gene: 14. Germline CDR1 reads DFQATT; CDR2 reads SNEGSKA (reference sequence). CDR3 loop: CSATAGTGPMDGYTF. CDR3 nucleotides: TGCAGTGCCACGGCCGGGACAGGGCCTATGGATGGCTACACCTTC.

This chain connects TRBV29-1 to TRBJ2-5, with D perhaps being TRBD1 or TRBD2 (5 bases each). V lost 2 bases and J lost 7, with 8 bases in between. The CDR3 length is 11 residues. In germline, CDR1 is SQVTM, CDR2 ANQGSEA. CDR3 sequence: CSVENGGTQYF. In DNA form, the CDR3 reads TGCAGCGTTGAAAATGGGGGGACCCAGTACTTC.

This clonotype came up many times. The chain combines TRBV6-5 with TRBJ2-1; D may be TRBD1 (5 bases). The CDR3 consists of 16 residues. V was pared by 2 bases and J by 0 bases, with 11 bases between. Germline V gene data show CDR1 as MNHEY and CDR2 as SVGAGI. This chain's CDR3 is CASSYQQASSYNEQFF. CDR3 in DNA: TGTGCCAGCAGTTACCAACAGGCCTCCTCCTACAATGAGCAGTTCTTC.

This clonotype was recorded many times. The CDR3 DNA is TGTGCCAGCAGTTACCTCCCGGGAATGAACACTGAAGCTTTCTTT. Translating gives CASSYLPGMNTEAFF. V and J are TRBV6-5 and TRBJ1-1; no clear D. The CDR3 has 15 amino acids. Deletions cut 2 bases from V and 0 bases from J, with 10 bases between. Germline V lookup: CDR1 MNHEY, CDR2 SVGAGI.

Only a few counts were recorded for this clonotype. The rearrangement uses TRBV27 and TRBJ2-2, with D maybe TRBD2 (5 bases). V dropped 4 bases and J dropped 7 bases, with 16 bases sitting between them. Germline CDR1 reads MNHEY; CDR2 reads SMNVEV (reference sequence). The length of the CDR3 is 15 residues. CDR3 residues: CASSSFTGTGGELFF. The CDR3, as DNA: TGTGCCAGCAGTTCTTTTACGGGAACGGGCGGGGAGCTGTTTTTT.

This clonotype has just a few counts. The CDR3 loop reads CSARVGTGGFQPQHF. The DNA for the CDR3 is TGCAGTGCTAGAGTGGGGACAGGGGGGTTTCAGCCCCAGCATTTT. This chain joins TRBV20-1 and TRBJ1-5, with TRBD1 matching 11 bases. Germline values: CDR1 DFQATT, CDR2 SNEGSKA (reference sequence). V dropped 1 base and J dropped 6; count of bases not matched to a gene: 5. The CDR3 runs to 15 residues.

CDR3 residues: CASSPSGVAGGSYSYEQYF. The CDR3 DNA reads as TGTGCCAGCAGTCCCTCGGGGGTAGCGGGGGGCTCGTACTCCTACGAGCAGTACTTC. The V gene is TRBV12-3 or TRBV12-4, the J gene TRBJ2-7; 10 nucleotides agree with TRBD2. The V and J ends lost 5 bases and 0 bases, in that order; junction bases with no gene match: 16. The CDR3 is made up of 19 amino acids.

The CDR3, as DNA: TGTGCCAGCAGCACAGTAGCGGGGGAGACCTACGAGCAGTACTTC. It specifies CASSTVAGETYEQYF. V gene TRBV7-9 combines with J gene TRBJ2-7; 9 bases match TRBD2. Germline V gene sequence: CDR1 SEHNR, CDR2 FQNEAQ (reference sequence). This CDR3 region has 15 residues. Germline trimming cut 5 bases from V and 2 bases from J; bases unmatched to any gene: 7.

This clonotype was observed a few times. The genes are TRBV3-1 and TRBJ2-1, with TRBD2 matching over 11 bases. The junction had 10 bases not matched to a gene; V was cut back by 5 bases and J by 7 bases. CDR3 length: 16 amino acids. The germline gives CDR1 LGHDT, CDR2 YNNKEL (reference sequence). CDR3 sequence: CASSALLAGGRNEQFF. The CDR3 nucleotides read TGTGCCAGCAGCGCCCTATTAGCGGGAGGGCGGAATGAGCAGTTCTTC.

This sequence joins TRBV5-5 and TRBJ2-4; D is tentatively TRBD1 or TRBD2 (6 bases each). The CDR3 totals 15 residues. Germline CDR1 is SGHKS and CDR2 is YYEKEE (reference sequence). V dropped 4 bases and J dropped 8 bases, with 19 bases sitting between them. The CDR3 region is CASSPPLGGKDIQYF. The DNA for the CDR3 is TGTGCCAGCAGCCCCCCTTTAGGGGGGAAGGACATTCAGTACTTC.

This clonotype was counted between two and nine times. The chain carries TRBV12-3 or TRBV12-4 and TRBJ2-3, with 7 bases matching TRBD1. The CDR3 is 17 residues long. Germline trimming cut 3 bases from V and 0 bases from J; bases unmatched to any gene: 9. Here the CDR3 reads CASSLDRSIPSTDTQYF. Written as DNA, the CDR3 is TGTGCCAGCAGTTTGGACAGGAGCATCCCCAGCACAGATACGCAGTATTTT.